This T cell receptor (beta chain) was found in a study of blood T cell repertoires in COVID-19. Study-wide context: The origin of the acute and convalescent COVID-19 samples was the United States, Italy and Spain. T cells, B-cell-depleted T cells, or PBMCs supplied cDNA or gDNA.

In the original processing: The authors estimated nucleated cell counts from reference gene primer amplification. Profiled with immunoSEQ multiplex PCR; TCRdb holds only in-frame clones, not every one. The DNA gave D and trimming, while V, J and clone size come from that table. This table has 75,000 to 100,000 clones, about 87% appearing once. The origin of this receptor is a human donor with acute or convalescent COVID-19. The donor label of this sample is uncertain. Sequenced sample: peripheral blood.

The CDR3 here is CATSAGDRVVGYTF. The CDR3 DNA is TGTGCCACCAGTGCCGGGGACAGGGTCGTTGGCTACACCTTC. The rearrangement links TRBV24-1 to TRBJ1-2; the match to TRBD1 covers 9 bases. The CDR3 is made up of 14 amino acids. J gave up 7 bases and V 5 bases, and 7 bases lay outside the gene matches. From germline, CDR1 is KGHDR and CDR2 SFDVKD.